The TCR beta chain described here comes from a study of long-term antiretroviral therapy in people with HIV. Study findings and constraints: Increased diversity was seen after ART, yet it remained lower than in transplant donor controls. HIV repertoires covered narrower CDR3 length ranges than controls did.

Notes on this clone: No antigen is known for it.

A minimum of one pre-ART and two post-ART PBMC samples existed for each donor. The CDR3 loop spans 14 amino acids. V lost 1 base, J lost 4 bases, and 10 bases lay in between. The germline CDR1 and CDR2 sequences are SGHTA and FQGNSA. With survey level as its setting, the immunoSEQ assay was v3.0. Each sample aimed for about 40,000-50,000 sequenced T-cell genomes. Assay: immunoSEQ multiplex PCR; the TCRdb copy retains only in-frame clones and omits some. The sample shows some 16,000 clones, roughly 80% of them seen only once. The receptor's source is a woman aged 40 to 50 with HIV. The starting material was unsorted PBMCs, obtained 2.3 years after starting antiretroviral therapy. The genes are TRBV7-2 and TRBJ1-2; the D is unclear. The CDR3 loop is CASSLGVPGYGYTF. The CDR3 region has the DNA TGTGCCAGCAGCTTAGGGGTCCCCGGCTATGGCTACACCTTC.